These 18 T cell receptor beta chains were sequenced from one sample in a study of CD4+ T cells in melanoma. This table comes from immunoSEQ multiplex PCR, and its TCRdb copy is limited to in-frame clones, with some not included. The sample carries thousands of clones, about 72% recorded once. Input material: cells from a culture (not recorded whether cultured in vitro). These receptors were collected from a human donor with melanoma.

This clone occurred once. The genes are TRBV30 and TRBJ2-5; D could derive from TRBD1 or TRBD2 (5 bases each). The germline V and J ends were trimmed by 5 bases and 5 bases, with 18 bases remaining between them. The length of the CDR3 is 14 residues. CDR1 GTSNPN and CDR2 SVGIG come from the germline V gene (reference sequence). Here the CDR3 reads CAWGDGVSAETQYF. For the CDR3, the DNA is TGTGCCTGGGGGGACGGAGTTAGCGCCGAGACCCAGTACTTC. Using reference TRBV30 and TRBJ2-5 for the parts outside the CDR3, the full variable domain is SQTIHQWPATLVQPVGSPLSLECTVEGTSNPNLYWYRQAAGRGLQLLFYSVGIGQISSEVPQNLSASRPQDRQFILSSKKLLLSDSGFYLCAWGDGVSAETQYFGPGTRLLVL.

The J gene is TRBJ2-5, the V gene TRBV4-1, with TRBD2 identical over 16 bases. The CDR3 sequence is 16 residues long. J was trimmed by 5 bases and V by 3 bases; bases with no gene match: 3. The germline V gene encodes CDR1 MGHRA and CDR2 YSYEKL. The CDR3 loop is CASSQGLAGGRETQYF. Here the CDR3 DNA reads TGCGCCAGCAGCCAGGGACTAGCGGGGGGGCGCGAGACCCAGTACTTC.

This CDR3 reads CASTHPFRGEGDYGYTF. The CDR3 coding sequence is TGCGCCAGCACCCATCCCTTCAGGGGGGAGGGGGACTATGGCTACACCTTC. J is TRBJ1-2 and V is TRBV10-2; 7 bases match TRBD1. From germline, CDR1 is WSHSY and CDR2 SAAADI. The CDR3 runs to 17 residues. V lost 7 bases to trimming and J lost 3 bases; unmatched junction nucleotides: 17.

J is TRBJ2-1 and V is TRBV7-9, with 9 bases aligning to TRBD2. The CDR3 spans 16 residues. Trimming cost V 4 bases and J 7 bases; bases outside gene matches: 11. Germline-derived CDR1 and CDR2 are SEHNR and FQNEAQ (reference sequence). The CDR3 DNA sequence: TGTGCCAGCAGCTCCCTCGTTGCGGGGGGGTATAATGAGCAGTTCTTC. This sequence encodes CASSSLVAGGYNEQFF.

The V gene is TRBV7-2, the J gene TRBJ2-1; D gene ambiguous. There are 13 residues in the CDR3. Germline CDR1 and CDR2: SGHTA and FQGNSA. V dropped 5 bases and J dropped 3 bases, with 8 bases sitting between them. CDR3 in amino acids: CASSLNRYNEQFF. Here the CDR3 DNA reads TGTGCCAGCAGCCTCAACCGCTACAATGAGCAGTTCTTC.

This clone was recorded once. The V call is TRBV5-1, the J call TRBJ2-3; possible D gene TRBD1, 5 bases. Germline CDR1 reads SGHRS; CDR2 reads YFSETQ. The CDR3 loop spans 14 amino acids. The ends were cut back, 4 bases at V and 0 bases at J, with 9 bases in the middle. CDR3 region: CASSPGHSTDTQYF. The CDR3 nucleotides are TGCGCCAGCAGCCCCGGACATAGCACAGATACGCAGTATTTT.

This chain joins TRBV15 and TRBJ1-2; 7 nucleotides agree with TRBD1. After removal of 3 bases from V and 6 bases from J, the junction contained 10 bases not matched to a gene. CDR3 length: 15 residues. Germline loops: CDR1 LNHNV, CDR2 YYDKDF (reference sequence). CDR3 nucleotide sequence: TGTGCCACCAGCAGCCTAGACAGGGTCGGAAATGGCTACACCTTC. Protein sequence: CATSSLDRVGNGYTF.

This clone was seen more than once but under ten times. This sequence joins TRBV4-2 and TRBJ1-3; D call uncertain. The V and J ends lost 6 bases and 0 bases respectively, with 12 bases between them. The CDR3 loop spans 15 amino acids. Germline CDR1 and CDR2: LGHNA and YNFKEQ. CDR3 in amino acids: CASSREPFSGNTIYF. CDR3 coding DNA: TGTGCCAGCAGTCGCGAGCCTTTCTCTGGAAACACCATATATTTT.

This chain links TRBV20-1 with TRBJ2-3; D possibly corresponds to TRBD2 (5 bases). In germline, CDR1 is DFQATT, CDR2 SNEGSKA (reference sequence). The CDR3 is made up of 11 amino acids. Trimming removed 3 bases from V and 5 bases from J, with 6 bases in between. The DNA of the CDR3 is TGCAGTGCTAGGAGCGGAGATACGCAGTATTTT. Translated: CSARSGDTQYF.

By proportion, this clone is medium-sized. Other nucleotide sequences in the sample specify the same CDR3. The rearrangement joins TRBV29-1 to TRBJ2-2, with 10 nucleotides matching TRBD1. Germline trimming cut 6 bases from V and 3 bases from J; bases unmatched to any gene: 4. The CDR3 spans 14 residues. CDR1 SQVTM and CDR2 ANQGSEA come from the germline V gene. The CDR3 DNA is TGCAGCGTCGCCGGGACAGGGGACACCGGGGAGCTGTTTTTT. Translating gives CSVAGTGDTGELFF.

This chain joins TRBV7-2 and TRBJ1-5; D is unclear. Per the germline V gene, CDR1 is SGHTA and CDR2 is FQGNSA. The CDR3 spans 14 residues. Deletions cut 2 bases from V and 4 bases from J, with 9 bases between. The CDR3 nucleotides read TGTGCCAGCAGCTTAAGACACGCAAATCAGCCCCAGCATTTT. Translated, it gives CASSLRHANQPQHF. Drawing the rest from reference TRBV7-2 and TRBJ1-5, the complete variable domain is GAGVSQSPSNKVTEKGKDVELRCDPISGHTALYWYRQSLGQGLEFLIYFQGNSAPDKSGLPSDRFSAERTGGSVSTLTIQRTQQEDSAVYLCASSLRHANQPQHFGDGTRLSIL.

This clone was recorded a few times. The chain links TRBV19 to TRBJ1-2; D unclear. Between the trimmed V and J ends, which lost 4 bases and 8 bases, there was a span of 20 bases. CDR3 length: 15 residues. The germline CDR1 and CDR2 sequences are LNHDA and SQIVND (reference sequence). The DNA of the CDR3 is TGTGCCAGTAGTACTAAACCGGGCCCCCTTCGGGGCTACACCTTC. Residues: CASSTKPGPLRGYTF.

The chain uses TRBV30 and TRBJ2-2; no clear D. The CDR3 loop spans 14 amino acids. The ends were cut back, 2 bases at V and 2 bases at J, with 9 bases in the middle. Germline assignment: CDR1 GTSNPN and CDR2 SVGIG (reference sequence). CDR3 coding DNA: TGTGCCTGGAGTTTGGGCTTTAACACCGGGGAGCTGTTTTTT. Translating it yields CAWSLGFNTGELFF.

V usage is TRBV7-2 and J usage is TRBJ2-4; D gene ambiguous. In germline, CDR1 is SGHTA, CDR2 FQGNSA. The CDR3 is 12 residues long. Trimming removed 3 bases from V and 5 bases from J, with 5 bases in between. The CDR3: CASSLSQNIQYF. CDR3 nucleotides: TGTGCCAGCAGCTTGAGTCAAAACATTCAGTACTTC. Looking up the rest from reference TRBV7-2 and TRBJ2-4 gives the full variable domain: GAGVSQSPSNKVTEKGKDVELRCDPISGHTALYWYRQSLGQGLEFLIYFQGNSAPDKSGLPSDRFSAERTGGSVSTLTIQRTQQEDSAVYLCASSLSQNIQYFGAGTRLSVL.

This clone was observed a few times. The CDR3 loop reads CAWTEGGLGSGNTIYF. CDR3 bases: TGTGCCTGGACCGAGGGAGGGTTGGGCTCTGGAAACACCATATATTTT. This rearrangement joins TRBV30 to TRBJ1-3; D is unclear. The CDR3 extends over 16 amino acids. The V end lost 4 bases, the J end lost 0 bases, and 16 bases lay between the germline ends. The germline V gene has CDR1 GTSNPN and CDR2 SVGIG (reference sequence). The full variable domain, completed using reference TRBV30 and TRBJ1-3, is SQTIHQWPATLVQPVGSPLSLECTVEGTSNPNLYWYRQAAGRGLQLLFYSVGIGQISSEVPQNLSASRPQDRQFILSSKKLLLSDSGFYLCAWTEGGLGSGNTIYFGEGSWLTVV.

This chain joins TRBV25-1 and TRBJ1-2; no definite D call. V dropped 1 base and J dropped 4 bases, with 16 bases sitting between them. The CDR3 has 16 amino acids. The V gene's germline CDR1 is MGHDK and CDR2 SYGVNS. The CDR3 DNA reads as TGTGCCAGCAGTGAATCGGGGAAGGCTTTAACCTATGGCTACACCTTC. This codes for CASSESGKALTYGYTF.

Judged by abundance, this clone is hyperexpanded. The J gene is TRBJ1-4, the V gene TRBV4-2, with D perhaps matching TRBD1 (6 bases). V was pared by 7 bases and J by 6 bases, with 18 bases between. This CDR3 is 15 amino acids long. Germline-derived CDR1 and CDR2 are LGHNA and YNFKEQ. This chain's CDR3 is CASTHRQAEDEKLFF. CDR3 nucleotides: TGTGCCAGCACCCACCGACAGGCCGAGGATGAAAAACTGTTTTTT.

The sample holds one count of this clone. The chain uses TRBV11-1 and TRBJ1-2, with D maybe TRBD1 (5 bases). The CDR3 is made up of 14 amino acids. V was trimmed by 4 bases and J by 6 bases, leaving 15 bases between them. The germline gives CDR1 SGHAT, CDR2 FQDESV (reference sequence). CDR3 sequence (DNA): TGTGCCAGCAGCTCTACCGGGACGGAAAATGGCTACACCTTC. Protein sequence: CASSSTGTENGYTF.